This T cell receptor (beta chain) was identified during a study of cytomegalovirus exposure and HLA in healthy donors (dated by TCRdb to 2017 to 2019). Some background on the complete study: An earlier analysis of approximately 640 of the donors reported 250 to 300 Gb of sequence data and some 100 million unique TCR beta sequences from some 180 million T cells. An early release that covered several hundred HLA-typed donors contained approximately 300 gigabases of sequencing data and 85 million to 100 million unique TCR sequences. Of the roughly 400 genotyped donors, roughly 80% fell in the genetic ancestry cluster associated with self-reported Caucasian donors. The study was designed to test whether signatures of past pathogen exposure could be identified by cataloging public T cell receptors. The T cell repertoires of some 700 subjects were profiled by immunosequencing and related to cytomegalovirus serostatus. Along with the roughly 670-subject first cohort, a separate validation cohort of over a hundred different subjects was used. High-throughput TCR immunosequencing, statistical association of individual TCRs with disease status, and machine learning were combined to predict cytomegalovirus infection status. A later analysis re-analyzed previously published TCR beta repertoires from roughly 630 donors and added high-resolution HLA genotyping to study TCR occurrence patterns. The later analysis used no new phenotypic data to find candidate immune exposures, relying instead on TCR beta sequences and their occurrence across donors. An earlier analysis of 587 of the donors applied high-throughput TCR beta sequencing to assess whether each TCR beta V gene segment acted as functional or pseudogenic. Donor age, sex, ethnicity and CMV serostatus were compiled alongside the repertoire data. A later genetic analysis used genome-wide SNP genotypes for about 65% of the 666 donors, treating that subset as a discovery cohort. All discovery cohort repertoires had been generated on a single sequencing platform. Class I and class II HLA loci were covered by the typing at four-digit resolution. Typing coverage differed by locus: A, B, C, DRB1 and DQB1 were typed in about 629-640 donors, DQA1 in 522, DPA1 in approximately 610, and DPB1 in 400 to 480. Because of strong linkage in the cohort, five DR-DQ haplotypes were treated as single units for association and clustering. On average, around 200,000 unique TCR beta nucleotide sequences were sequenced per donor among 398 genotyped donors of the cohort, with roughly 18% of those sequences being non-productive. Here is what the overall study found, with its caveats: When HLA alleles, especially DR and DQ, strongly co-occurred, TCR associations were difficult to assign to individual alleles. In vitro tests confirmed that a few of the cytomegalovirus-associated TCR beta chains recognize cytomegalovirus antigens. Because counts were too low, seventeen rarely observed V segments, including chromosome 9 orphons, were excluded from the earlier analysis of 500 to 700 of the donors. At a false discovery rate of 0.05, a later analysis linked 16,951 TCR beta sequences to specific HLA alleles. A later genetic analysis associated a missense DCLRE1C variant with V-gene and J-gene trimming of TCR beta chains, and an independent cohort replicated the association. According to the authors, the approach could potentially be generalized to other disease states and immunological phenotypes. The only immune exposure information available for the cohort was CMV serostatus. In a later analysis, the rate of TCR association differed among HLA loci, with DRB1 alleles having the most associated TCRs and HLA-C alleles having the fewest. Presence/absence analyses assumed roughly uniform sequencing depth across donors, an assumption that may not hold. In a later analysis, most CMV-associated TCR beta chains were found to appear HLA-restricted, with HLA associations seemingly driven largely by CMV exposure. In this cohort, only TCR beta chains were sequenced, and detectable features were limited by the absence of alpha or paired-chain data. Some IMGT-functional V segments, including TRBV6-2 and TRBV6-3, could not be distinguished by the 87-base-pair reads and were therefore excluded. A later analysis reported that several top co-occurrence clusters appeared linked to parvovirus B19, influenza, CMV and Epstein-Barr virus. Across donors, most TCR sequences were observed very rarely, whereas some public TCRs were present in many individuals. A further reported finding was that TCR beta sequences accurately predicted the HLA-A and HLA-B alleles for most subjects in the first cohort. Cytomegalovirus status was reported to be diagnosed by the classifier with high specificity and sensitivity in both the original and validation cohorts. The study gave a list of roughly 150 TCR beta chains associated with cytomegalovirus. An earlier analysis of several hundred of the donors showed that most TCR beta V segments appeared in productive rearrangements either about 90% or about 30% of the time, which broadly matched IMGT annotations. HLA typing was unavailable for some donors at each locus, so association tests used only the typed subset. A later analysis found that HLA-associated TCR beta chains were more clonally expanded and had lower generation probabilities than equally common non-associated chains. Compared with the approximately 710-donor mean, donors in an Asian-associated ancestry cluster had fewer N-insertions in productive TCRs, according to a later genetic analysis. A cluster of highly shared sequence variants was judged likely to represent a technical artifact of the sequencing pipeline. Correlated functional status among segregating V segments might reflect linkage disequilibrium, but an unknown experimental factor could not be ruled out.

Library prep was done by the immunoSEQ multiplex PCR assay. For the multiplex PCR, a mixture combining 60 forward primers for TCR Vbeta segments and 13 reverse primers for TCR Jbeta segments was used. A multiplex PCR assay on genomic DNA amplified the CDR3 region of rearranged TCR beta genes. The Illumina HiSeq System was used to sequence the amplified TCR beta libraries as 87-base-pair reads. Under the source paper's analysis protocol: In a later analysis, some 80 million unique TCR beta chains were counted across the 666 repertoires, and roughly 10 million of these chains were shared by at least two donors. Raw reads were error-corrected and collapsed into unique sequences with a nearest-neighbor algorithm that merged closely related sequences to remove PCR and sequencing errors. CDR3 sequences were aligned to IMGT reference sequences to assign V, D and J gene segments. For a sequence to be retained, a match of at least six nucleotides was required to both a V gene segment and a J gene segment. A rearrangement was called productive if the CDR3 had no stop codons and remained in frame with V and J, and every other rearrangement was called non-productive. CDR3 was defined by IMGT convention, running from the second conserved V-encoded cysteine to the conserved J-encoded phenylalanine. The earlier analysis of about 570 of the donors excluded any sequence lacking an unambiguous match to a single V gene segment. An earlier analysis of a few hundred of the donors called V segments functional above 56.7% productive rearrangements and segregating when the between-donor standard deviation exceeded 5%. A statistical classification framework was built for diagnosing cytomegalovirus status from the catalog of TCR beta chain sequences. V and J gene assignment, in a later analysis, came from comparing TCR nucleotide sequences with IMGT/GENE-DB human TR gene sequences. Using the TCRdist pipeline, a later analysis assigned CDR3 sequences along with most-parsimonious VDJ recombination scenarios. In a later analysis, every TCR beta chain was defined by the combination of its CDR3 amino acid sequence and its V-gene family, and reads without a unique V-gene family were dropped. To address suspected cross-contamination and a sequencing artifact, a later analysis removed around 590 highly shared, low-generation-probability nucleotide sequences. For each public chain, a later analysis derived a clonal expansion index from normalized ranks of inferred template counts within each repertoire. A later analysis computed generation probabilities with a VDJ recombination model fitted to out-of-frame rearrangements, and checked the results against IGoR. A later analysis scored TCR-TCR, TCR-HLA and TCR-CMV co-occurrence with hypergeometric tests, applying a repertoire-size bias correction to TCR pairs. To estimate false discovery rates, a later analysis permuted the HLA or CMV assignments 20 times. In a later analysis, co-occurring TCRs were grouped using DBSCAN, and TCRdist sequence similarity was added for clustering within HLA-allele-positive subsets. Repertoires with fewer than 30,000 or more than 120,000 public chains were left out of co-occurrence clustering, as were about 5 repertoires with anomalous nucleotide sharing. Drawn from immuneACCESS, this table holds only the in-frame rearrangements with V and J called that TCRdb kept. Clones are partly lost; checked studies trace under half to an unresolved V gene and leave the rest unexplained. V and J calls and clone size are as listed in that table; D and trimming were resolved from the DNA. For this sample, the table gives approximately 130,000 clones. Jointly, the top ten make up roughly 2% of the sample.

Note on this clone: What this receptor recognizes is not known.

The cohort comprised around 690 healthy bone marrow donors. At the time of sampling, all cohort members were nominally healthy, though unrecorded immune exposures were likely present. The donor tested CMV seronegative and was one of the 352 seronegative cohort members. A peripheral blood sample was collected from each donor, and TCR beta sequencing was performed on peripheral blood mononuclear cells. The Qiagen DNeasy Blood Extraction Kit was used to extract genomic DNA from the blood cell samples. Measured from the cysteine to the phenylalanine, the CDR3 is 13 residues long. The sequence is cut down to CDR3 DNA, 39 bases in frame from base 1. CDR1 and CDR2, looked up from the germline V gene, are SNHLY and FYNNEI. Trimming takes 8 bases from V and 0 bases from J, and the germline ends sit 10 bases apart.

The sequence came from a woman aged 60-75 years in good health and CMV-seronegative. Recombination connected TRBV2 to TRBJ1-1, with the D segment identity uncertain. The specimen was PBMCs. The nucleotide sequence reads as follows: TGTGCCAGCTGGCGGGAGGTGAACACTGAAGCTTTCTTT. Translated, it gives CASWREVNTEAFF.